This TCR beta chain was sequenced in a study of shared clonotypes between healthy human individuals. As regards this clone: What it recognizes is unknown.

The V and J ends lost 4 bases and 5 bases respectively, with 18 bases between them. The CDR3 has 16 residues. Germline V gene lookup returns CDR1 SGHKS and CDR2 YYEKEE (reference sequence). The study, taken as a whole, reports: Naive CD4 clonotype sharing across a handful of donors was approximately 5%. With few donors, the genetic and exposure-history diversity represented was limited.

CD45RA-negative memory and CD45RA+ naive subsets were split from the CD4+ cells. Genomic DNA per cell subset filled all wells of several immunoSEQ plates. Generated by immunoSEQ multiplex PCR, the TCRdb table keeps only in-frame clones and is missing some. The repertoire consists of 950,000 to 1,100,000 clones, with about 75% occurring once and the leading ten covering around 1.5%. The chain combines TRBV5-5 with TRBJ2-2; D is uncertain. Input material: memory CD4+ T cells sorted from blood. Regarding subset: CD45RA-negative fraction. This TCR came from a man younger than 30 in good health. CDR3 in amino acids: CASSPVHLGRTGELFF. Here the CDR3 DNA reads TGTGCCAGCAGCCCAGTTCATTTGGGAAGGACCGGGGAGCTGTTTTTT.